Detailed here is one T cell receptor (beta chain). The sample belongs to a study of blood T cell repertoires in COVID-19. Study details: Acute and convalescent COVID-19 samples came from the United States, Italy and Spain.

Clones were read by immunoSEQ multiplex PCR, and TCRdb kept only the in-frame ones, dropping some. The sample consists of about 220,000 clones, roughly nine tenths of them appearing once. The specimen sequenced was peripheral blood. This TCR came from a man between 40 and 49 years old with active or convalescent COVID-19.

The CDR3 sequence: CAWGAGTGNTEAFF. Written as DNA, the CDR3 is TGTGCCTGGGGCGCCGGGACAGGGAACACTGAAGCTTTCTTT. The V call is TRBV30, the J call TRBJ1-1; 8 nucleotides align to TRBD1. Germline lookup yields CDR1 GTSNPN and CDR2 SVGIG (reference sequence). V lost 5 bases to trimming and J lost 1 base; unmatched junction nucleotides: 6. The CDR3 runs to 14 residues.